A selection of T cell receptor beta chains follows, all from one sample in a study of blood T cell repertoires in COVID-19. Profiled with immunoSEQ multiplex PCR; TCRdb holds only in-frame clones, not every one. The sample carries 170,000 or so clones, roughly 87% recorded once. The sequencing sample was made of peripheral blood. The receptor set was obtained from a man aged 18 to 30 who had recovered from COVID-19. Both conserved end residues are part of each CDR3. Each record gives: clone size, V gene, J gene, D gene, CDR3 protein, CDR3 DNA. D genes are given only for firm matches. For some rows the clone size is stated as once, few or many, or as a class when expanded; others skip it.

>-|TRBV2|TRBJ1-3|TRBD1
CAIKRQGSSGNTIYF
TGTGCCATTAAACGACAGGGGAGCTCTGGAAACACCATATATTTT
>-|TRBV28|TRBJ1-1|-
CASSLRRRIPEAFF
TGTGCCAGCAGTTTAAGGCGGAGGATACCTGAAGCTTTCTTT
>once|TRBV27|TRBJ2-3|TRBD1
CASSRDRVDTDTQYF
TGTGCCAGCAGCAGGGACAGGGTTGATACAGATACGCAGTATTTT
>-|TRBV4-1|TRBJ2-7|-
CASSGDRGNSYEQYF
TGCGCCAGCAGCGGAGACCGGGGAAACTCCTACGAGCAGTACTTC
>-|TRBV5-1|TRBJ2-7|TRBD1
CASSAQGASDEQYF
TGCGCCAGCAGCGCACAGGGGGCTAGCGACGAGCAGTACTTC
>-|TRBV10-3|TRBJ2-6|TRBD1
CAIRGDRGAGANVLTF
TGTGCCATCCGGGGGGACAGGGGGGCTGGGGCCAACGTCCTGACTTTC
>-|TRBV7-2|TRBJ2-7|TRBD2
CASSFGFSGRAYEQYF
TGTGCCAGCAGCTTTGGGTTTAGCGGGAGGGCCTACGAGCAGTACTTC
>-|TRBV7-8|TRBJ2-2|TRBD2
CASSRGGSPGELFF
TGTGCCAGCAGCCGAGGCGGGAGTCCCGGGGAGCTGTTTTTT
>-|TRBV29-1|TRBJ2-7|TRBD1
CSALTGHLYEQYF
TGCAGCGCTTTGACAGGGCACCTCTACGAGCAGTACTTC
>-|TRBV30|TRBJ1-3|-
CAWSVDSSSGNTIYF
TGTGCCTGGAGTGTCGACAGTAGCTCTGGAAACACCATATATTTT
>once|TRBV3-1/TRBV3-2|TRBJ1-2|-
CASSQAAGGGYGYTF
TGTGCCAGCAGCCAAGCCGCCGGGGGGGGCTATGGCTACACCTTC
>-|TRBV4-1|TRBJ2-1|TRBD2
CASSQDPGLAGGEQFF
TGCGCCAGCAGCCAAGATCCGGGACTAGCGGGAGGTGAGCAGTTCTTC
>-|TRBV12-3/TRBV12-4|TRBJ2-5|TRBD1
CASGRDSQETQYF
TGTGCCAGCGGTCGGGACAGCCAAGAGACCCAGTACTTC
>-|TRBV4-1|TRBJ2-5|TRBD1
CASSQEWTGGLKETQYF
TGCGCCAGCAGCCAAGAATGGACAGGGGGCCTGAAGGAGACCCAGTACTTC
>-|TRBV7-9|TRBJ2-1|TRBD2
CASSLGTSLNEQFF
TGTGCCAGCAGCTTAGGGACTAGCTTGAATGAGCAGTTCTTC
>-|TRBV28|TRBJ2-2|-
CASSLIPSLNTGELFF
TGTGCCAGCAGTTTAATTCCGAGCTTGAACACCGGGGAGCTGTTTTTT
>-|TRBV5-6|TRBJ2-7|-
CASSLSIEEEQYF
TGTGCCAGCAGCTTGTCGATCGAAGAGGAGCAGTACTTC
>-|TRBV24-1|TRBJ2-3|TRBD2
CATSDSSGRTTTDTQYF
TGTGCCACCAGTGATTCTAGCGGGAGGACTACCACAGATACGCAGTATTTT